This passage covers 2 T cell receptor beta chains from one sample sequenced in a study of spatial heterogeneity in lung cancer. Each CDR3 protein is one row after TCRdb ran MiXCR on the 5' RACE reads. The repertoire includes roughly 38,000 distinct CDR3 sequences, roughly 3% of them detected once, and roughly 40% sits in the top ten. Time point meaning: sample taken at primary tumor resection. Here the sequenced sample was normal lung tissue next to the tumor, taken at surgery. The receptors originated from a male donor with early-stage non-small cell lung cancer.

The sample holds many counts of this clonotype. The rearrangement joins TRBV12-5 to TRBJ2-7; D is undetermined. CDR3 length: 12 amino acids. CDR1 LGHNT and CDR2 FRNRAP come from the germline V gene. Deletions cut 7 bases from V and 5 bases from J, with 12 bases between. The CDR3 loop reads CASALGQNEQYF. CDR3 sequence (DNA): TGTGCTAGTGCCCTGGGCCAGAACGAGCAGTACTTC.

This clonotype was detected many times. This chain joins TRBV7-9 and TRBJ2-3, with TRBD2 matching 14 bases. This CDR3 has 16 residues. V shed 2 bases, J shed 5 bases, and the junction held 3 bases outside the gene matches. CDR1 and CDR2 (germline): SEHNR, FQNEAQ (reference sequence). The CDR3 nucleotides are TGTGCCAGCAGCTTAACCGGGACTAGCGGGGGAGATACGCAGTATTTT. Translation gives CASSLTGTSGGDTQYF.